Listed below are T cell receptor beta chains from one sample, sequenced in a study of blood T cell repertoires in COVID-19. The assay was immunoSEQ multiplex PCR, and TCRdb's table has in-frame clones only and misses some. Among a few hundred thousand clones listed, around 87% were seen once. Sequenced input: PBMCs or T cells enriched from blood (not recorded which). The source is a man aged 30-40 years who had recovered from COVID-19. CDR3s include the opening cysteine and the closing phenylalanine or tryptophan. D genes are given only for firm matches. Rows may omit the clone size; those that give it use once, few, many or a size class.

>TRBJ2-7|once|TRBV2|NA
CASSVHGQSYEQYF
TGTGCCAGCAGCGTTCACGGACAGTCCTACGAGCAGTACTTC
>TRBJ1-2|NA|TRBV2|NA
CASTLRGYDYGYTF
TGTGCCAGCACTCTGCGGGGATATGACTATGGCTACACCTTC
>TRBJ1-5|NA|TRBV5-6|NA
CASSFRGGIVQPQHF
TGTGCCAGCAGCTTTAGAGGGGGTATTGTCCAGCCCCAGCATTTT
>TRBJ1-3|few|TRBV4-1|NA
CASSQEGGENTIYF
TGCGCCAGCAGCCAAGAGGGGGGAGAAAACACCATATATTTT
>TRBJ2-6|NA|TRBV7-6|NA
CASSPAGANVLTF
TGTGCCAGCAGCCCAGCTGGGGCCAACGTCCTGACTTTC
>TRBJ1-6|NA|TRBV7-2|TRBD1
CASSLSTGDNSPLHF
TGTGCCAGCAGCTTATCGACAGGGGATAATTCACCCCTCCACTTT
>TRBJ1-2|few|TRBV3-1/TRBV3-2|NA
CASSRGTGYTF
TGTGCCAGCAGCCGCGGAACGGGCTACACCTTC
>TRBJ2-5|NA|TRBV7-2|NA
CASSFSETQYF
TGTGCCAGCAGCTTTTCTGAGACCCAGTACTTC
>TRBJ2-5|NA|TRBV5-1|TRBD1
CASSPGQPTETQYF
TGCGCCAGCAGCCCGGGACAGCCGACGGAGACCCAGTACTTC
>TRBJ1-5|NA|TRBV5-6|NA
CASSFSVSNQPQHF
TGTGCCAGCAGCTTTTCCGTTAGCAATCAGCCCCAGCATTTT
>TRBJ2-5|NA|TRBV3-1/TRBV3-2|NA
CASSVTGFQETQYF
TGTGCCAGCAGCGTTACAGGTTTTCAAGAGACCCAGTACTTC
>TRBJ2-2|NA|TRBV12-3/TRBV12-4|NA
CASSLQAGELFF
TGTGCCAGCAGTTTACAGGCCGGGGAGCTGTTTTTT
>TRBJ1-4|NA|TRBV4-3|NA
CASSQERRRDSEKLFF
TGCGCCAGCAGCCAAGAAAGGAGAAGAGACAGTGAAAAACTGTTTTTT
>TRBJ1-2|NA|TRBV6-2/TRBV6-3|NA
CASSYGLNSNYGYTF
TGTGCCAGCAGTTACGGGCTAAACTCTAACTATGGCTACACCTTC
>TRBJ2-2|NA|TRBV14|NA
CASSQVVQTGELFF
TGTGCCAGCAGCCAAGTTGTACAGACCGGGGAGCTGTTTTTT
>TRBJ2-2|NA|TRBV14|TRBD1
CASMIRDSTGELFF
TGTGCCAGCATGATCCGGGACAGCACCGGGGAGCTGTTTTTT
>TRBJ1-5|NA|TRBV6-5|NA
CASNLSGNNQPQHF
TGTGCCAGCAACTTATCGGGTAACAATCAGCCCCAGCATTTT
>TRBJ1-5|NA|TRBV15|NA
CATSRELTGTTPQHF
TGTGCCACCAGCAGAGAGCTTACAGGTACCACGCCCCAGCATTTT
>TRBJ1-6|NA|TRBV19|NA
CASSIGTYNSPLHF
TGTGCCAGTAGTATTGGGACTTATAATTCACCCCTCCACTTT
>TRBJ1-2|NA|TRBV3-1/TRBV3-2|TRBD1
CASSNRQGKDGYTF
TGTGCCAGCAGCAACCGACAGGGAAAGGATGGCTACACCTTC
>TRBJ1-4|few|TRBV19|TRBD1
CASSSPSGQRDEKLFF
TGTGCCAGTAGTAGCCCTTCGGGACAGCGGGATGAAAAACTGTTTTTT
>TRBJ1-2|once|TRBV7-8|NA
CASSWSRDYYGYTF
TGTGCCAGCAGCTGGAGTCGGGACTACTATGGCTACACCTTC
>TRBJ2-5|NA|TRBV27|TRBD2
CASREGSGGYQETQYF
TGTGCCAGCAGAGAAGGTAGCGGGGGGTACCAAGAGACCCAGTACTTC
>TRBJ2-2|NA|TRBV3-1/TRBV3-2|NA
CASGRTARSNTGELFF
TGTGCCAGCGGCCGGACAGCTCGATCGAACACCGGGGAGCTGTTTTTT
>TRBJ1-5|NA|TRBV7-2|NA
CASSFPGQPQHF
TGTGCCAGCAGCTTCCCCGGTCAGCCCCAGCATTTT
>TRBJ2-5|NA|TRBV9|TRBD1
CASSVSGTPRGYQETQYF
TGTGCCAGCAGCGTATCCGGGACGCCCAGGGGGTACCAAGAGACCCAGTACTTC
>TRBJ1-2|NA|TRBV9|NA
CASSPDIEGANYGYTF
TGTGCCAGCAGCCCCGATATTGAGGGAGCTAACTATGGCTACACCTTC